These 28 T cell receptor beta chains share one sample of origin, sequenced in a study of blood T cell repertoires in COVID-19 (dated by TCRdb to about 2020). Library preparation employed the immunoSEQ multiplex PCR assay. This is the immuneACCESS table as TCRdb keeps it, with only in-frame sequences that have V and J called. A part of the clones is gone; compared with another copy, unresolved V genes explain less than half, and the rest is unexplained. Recorded for this sample are fewer than 300,000 clones; roughly 84% of them occurred a single time. 0.85% to 0.9% of the sample lies in the top ten. Sequenced material: peripheral blood. Receptor source: a human donor with COVID-19, enrolled during active disease. The donor label of this sample is uncertain.

This chain uses TRBV5-1 with TRBJ2-1; 7 nucleotides line up with TRBD1. Germline lookup yields CDR1 SGHRS and CDR2 YFSETQ. The CDR3 spans 15 residues. The V gene end was trimmed by 3 bases and the J gene end by 6 bases; junction bases not matched to a gene: 9. CDR3 protein: CASSSTGIPPNEQFF. DNA of the CDR3: TGCGCCAGCAGCTCGACAGGGATCCCACCCAATGAGCAGTTCTTC.

The chain couples TRBV18 to TRBJ2-1; the match to TRBD2 covers 7 bases. The CDR3 extends over 17 amino acids. CDR1 is KGHSH and CDR2 is LQKENI in the germline V gene. V was clipped by 1 base and J by 0 bases; unmatched bases: 6. DNA for the CDR3: TGTGCCAGCTCACCACTCCTAGGGGAGGGCTCCTACAATGAGCAGTTCTTC. Translation: CASSPLLGEGSYNEQFF. Full variable domain (outside the CDR3, taken from reference TRBV18 and TRBJ2-1): NAGVMQNPRHLVRRRGQEARLRCSPMKGHSHVYWYRQLPEEGLKFMVYLQKENIIDESGMPKERFSAEFPKEGPSILRIQQVVRGDSAAYFCASSPLLGEGSYNEQFFGPGTRLTVL.

V is TRBV7-6 and J is TRBJ2-1; 11 positions agree with TRBD2. The germline V gene encodes CDR1 SGHVS and CDR2 FNYEAQ. There are 18 residues in the CDR3. J was trimmed by 2 bases and V by 2 bases; bases with no gene match: 8. The CDR3 nucleotides read TGTGCCAGCAGCTTATTTGGGACTAGCGGCCTTCCCTACAATGAGCAGTTCTTC. Protein sequence: CASSLFGTSGLPYNEQFF.

Regarding this clone: Other DNA sequences of this sample code for an identical CDR3. This chain connects TRBV27 to TRBJ2-7, with 8 bases matching TRBD2. Looked up from germline, CDR1 is MNHEY and CDR2 is SMNVEV (reference sequence). With V trimmed by 5 bases and J by 2 bases, 8 bases remained unmatched. The CDR3 runs to 15 residues. The DNA for the CDR3 is TGTGCCAGCAGTCCACGGCTAGCGGGTACCTACGAGCAGTACTTC. Its protein is CASSPRLAGTYEQYF.

This sequence joins TRBV4-3 and TRBJ2-5; 11 bases align to TRBD1. The CDR3 has 15 residues. V lost 4 bases, J lost 5 bases, and 6 bases stayed unmatched. CDR1 and CDR2 from the germline V gene are LGHNA and YSLEER. In DNA, the CDR3 is TGCGCCAGCAGCCTTGGGACAGGGGGTATGGAGACCCAGTACTTC. This codes for CASSLGTGGMETQYF.

J is TRBJ1-2 and V is TRBV28, with TRBD1 matching over 7 bases. V lost 6 bases, J lost 8 bases, and 12 bases stayed unmatched. The CDR3 extends over 14 amino acids. The germline V gene encodes CDR1 MDHEN and CDR2 SYDVKM. Written as DNA, the CDR3 is TGTGCCAGCAGGACAATTTTAACAGGGGTCGGCTACACCTTC. Protein sequence: CASRTILTGVGYTF.

The rearrangement uses TRBV5-1 and TRBJ2-3; 8 bases match TRBD2. There are 14 residues in the CDR3. The V segment lost 2 bases and the J segment 4 bases; nucleotides outside the gene matches: 3. From germline, CDR1 is SGHRS and CDR2 YFSETQ. The CDR3 DNA sequence: TGCGCCAGCAGCTTCGGAGCGGGAGCAGATACGCAGTATTTT. Translation: CASSFGAGADTQYF.

The chain is built from TRBV15 and TRBJ2-5; 7 nucleotides line up with TRBD1. CDR1 and CDR2 (germline): LNHNV, YYDKDF (reference sequence). V lost 9 bases, J lost 1 base, and 8 bases stayed unmatched. The CDR3 totals 14 residues. This CDR3 is CATVASGGQETQYF. The CDR3 region has the DNA TGTGCCACGGTGGCCTCAGGGGGCCAAGAGACCCAGTACTTC.

The rearrangement uses TRBV7-8 and TRBJ2-2; 7 bases are shared with TRBD2. The CDR3 has 16 amino acids. Germline values: CDR1 SGHVS, CDR2 FQNEAQ. V lost 7 bases, J lost 3 bases, and 11 bases stayed unmatched. The CDR3 nucleotides read TGTGCCAGCACCTCAAGGGGACTAAGAGACACCGGGGAGCTGTTTTTT. It yields the protein CASTSRGLRDTGELFF.

CDR3 bases: TGTGCCAGCAGCGCGACAGGGGTGAACACCGGGGAGCTGTTTTTT. Its translation is CASSATGVNTGELFF. This rearrangement joins TRBV11-2 to TRBJ2-2, with 8 bases that match TRBD1. The germline gives CDR1 SGHAT, CDR2 FQNNGV. The V gene end was trimmed by 5 bases and the J gene end by 1 base; junction bases not matched to a gene: 3. The CDR3 consists of 15 residues.

The gene calls are TRBV3-1 (or the pseudogene TRBV3-2) and TRBJ1-3; TRBD1 aligns across 9 bases. The CDR3 is 12 residues long. Germline V lookup: CDR1 LGHDT, CDR2 YNNKEL (reference sequence). V dropped 4 bases and J dropped 15; count of bases not matched to a gene: 7. CDR3 region: CASSPGQGSPYF. CDR3 nucleotides: TGTGCCAGCAGCCCCGGACAGGGGTCCCCATATTTT.

About this clone itself: The same CDR3 is also encoded by other DNA sequences in this sample. The rearrangement links TRBV7-2 to TRBJ2-7, with 9 bases lining up with TRBD1. Germline V CDR1 and CDR2: SGHTA, FQGNSA. V lost 5 bases, J lost 2 bases, and 7 bases stayed unmatched. This CDR3 has 15 residues. The CDR3 here is CASSPDRGSPYEQYF. For the CDR3, the DNA is TGTGCCAGCAGCCCAGACAGGGGGTCTCCCTACGAGCAGTACTTC.

V is TRBV30 and J is TRBJ2-7, with 7 bases that match TRBD1. The J segment lost 2 bases and the V segment lost 5 bases, leaving 9 bases of the junction unmatched. The CDR3 length is 14 residues. Germline-derived CDR1 and CDR2 are GTSNPN and SVGIG (reference sequence). In nucleotides, the CDR3 is TGTGCCTGGGCCTCCGGGACAGTCCCCTACGAGCAGTACTTC. It yields the protein CAWASGTVPYEQYF.

The chain combines TRBV11-1 with TRBJ1-6; 8 bases line up with TRBD1. This CDR3 comprises 13 residues. Germline V gene data show CDR1 as SGHAT and CDR2 as FQDESV (reference sequence). The junction had 6 bases not matched to a gene; V was cut back by 5 bases and J by 12 bases. The CDR3 is CASSPTGTGPLHF. CDR3 nucleotides: TGTGCCAGCAGCCCTACCGGGACAGGACCCCTCCACTTT.

This clone has a single count. This chain links TRBV5-1 with TRBJ1-1; TRBD1 aligns across 7 bases. The CDR3 is 13 residues long. J was trimmed by 7 bases and V by 1 base; bases with no gene match: 4. Germline V gene data show CDR1 as SGHRS and CDR2 as YFSETQ. The chain's CDR3 is CASSLRGGLEAFF. As DNA, the CDR3 is TGCGCCAGCAGCTTGAGAGGGGGCCTTGAAGCTTTCTTT.

This rearrangement joins TRBV6-6 to TRBJ2-1, with 8 bases identical to TRBD2. CDR1 MNHNY and CDR2 SVGAGI come from the germline V gene (reference sequence). The CDR3 covers 15 residues. V lost 6 bases to trimming and J lost 7 bases; unmatched junction nucleotides: 11. CDR3 DNA sequence: TGTGCCAGCAGGAACGGAGCGGGAGACTCGAATGAGCAGTTCTTC. Amino acids: CASRNGAGDSNEQFF.

This clone occurred once. The V gene is TRBV30, the J gene TRBJ2-1, with 9 bases that match TRBD2. Per the germline V gene, CDR1 is GTSNPN and CDR2 is SVGIG (reference sequence). The CDR3 runs to 21 residues. Losses at the gene ends were 2 bases for V and 4 bases for J; bases not matched to a gene: 24. CDR3: CAWSRVFRLSGSKRDYNEQFF. CDR3 DNA sequence: TGTGCCTGGAGTCGGGTTTTCCGCCTTAGCGGGAGTAAAAGGGATTACAATGAGCAGTTCTTC.

The CDR3: CASSTDRGTGTEAFF. The CDR3 DNA follows: TGTGCCAGCAGTACTGACAGGGGGACTGGTACTGAAGCTTTCTTT. The chain recombines TRBV6-6 with TRBJ1-1, with TRBD1 identical over 9 bases. This CDR3 comprises 15 residues. V trimming: 5 bases; J trimming: 5 bases; junction bases outside the gene matches: 9. Germline lookup yields CDR1 MNHNY and CDR2 SVGAGI (reference sequence).

This clone was seen more than once but under ten times. This sequence joins TRBV5-1 and TRBJ1-2; 11 bases are a match to TRBD1. V gave up 0 bases and J gave up 7 bases; unmatched junction bases: 5. There are 15 residues in the CDR3. Germline CDR1 SGHRS, CDR2 YFSETQ. The CDR3 loop reads CASSLGTGGWFGYTF. The CDR3 DNA is TGCGCCAGCAGCTTGGGGACAGGGGGCTGGTTTGGCTACACCTTC.

V usage is TRBV7-2 and J usage is TRBJ2-7; 9 nucleotides agree with TRBD1. This CDR3 comprises 14 residues. The V gene end was trimmed by 5 bases and the J gene end by 2 bases; junction bases not matched to a gene: 4. Germline V lookup: CDR1 SGHTA, CDR2 FQGNSA. CDR3 protein: CASSPTGGPYEQYF. The CDR3, as DNA: TGTGCCAGCAGCCCTACAGGGGGCCCCTACGAGCAGTACTTC.

The CDR3 DNA follows: TGCGCCAGCAGCTCCTACAGGGGGCTTGACTATGGCTACACCTTC. Translating it yields CASSSYRGLDYGYTF. This sequence joins TRBV5-1 and TRBJ1-2; 9 bases agree with TRBD1. Losses at the gene ends were 3 bases for V and 3 bases for J; bases not matched to a gene: 6. This CDR3 has 15 amino acids. The germline CDR1 and CDR2 sequences are SGHRS and YFSETQ. Full variable domain (outside the CDR3, taken from reference TRBV5-1 and TRBJ1-2): KAGVTQTPRYLIKTRGQQVTLSCSPISGHRSVSWYQQTPGQGLQFLFEYFSETQRNKGNFPGRFSGRQFSNSRSEMNVSTLELGDSALYLCASSSYRGLDYGYTFGSGTRLTVV.

The J gene is TRBJ2-7, the V gene TRBV18; no clear D. Germline CDR1 reads KGHSH; CDR2 reads LQKENI. The CDR3 covers 13 residues. Trimming shortened V by 3 bases and J by 6 bases, and 12 bases separated the two germline ends. CDR3 nucleotide sequence: TGTGCCAGCTCACCGCACCAGGATAGCGAGCAGTACTTC. Protein: CASSPHQDSEQYF.

V and J are TRBV11-2 and TRBJ2-5; 9 nucleotides align to TRBD2. With 1 base clipped from V and 4 bases from J, the junction kept 1 base outside the gene matches. Per germline, CDR1 SGHAT and CDR2 FQNNGV. CDR3 length equals 14 residues. The CDR3 DNA sequence: TGTGCCAGCAGCTTAGCACTAGCGGGAGAGACCCAGTACTTC. This translates into CASSLALAGETQYF. The full variable domain, rest sourced from reference TRBV11-2 and TRBJ2-5, is EAGVAQSPRYKIIEKRQSVAFWCNPISGHATLYWYQQILGQGPKLLIQFQNNGVVDDSQLPKDRFSAERLKGVDSTLKIQPAKLEDSAVYLCASSLALAGETQYFGPGTRLLVL.

The CDR3 here is CASSQDVGGLDAGELFF. CDR3 bases: TGTGCCAGCAGCCAAGACGTGGGAGGCTTGGACGCCGGGGAGCTGTTTTTT. V gene TRBV14 combines with J gene TRBJ2-2, with D possibly TRBD2 on 6 matching bases. Between the trimmed V and J ends, which lost 0 bases and 6 bases, there was a span of 17 bases. CDR1 is SGHDN, CDR2 FVKESK, per germline. The CDR3 spans 17 residues.

There are a few counts of this clone. J is TRBJ2-4 and V is TRBV7-8; 10 positions match TRBD2. In germline, CDR1 is SGHVS, CDR2 FQNEAQ. CDR3 length equals 17 residues. V lost 5 bases to trimming and J lost 7 bases; unmatched junction nucleotides: 14. This CDR3 is CASSTSPSGRSVNIQYF. The DNA of the CDR3 is TGTGCCAGCAGCACCTCTCCTAGCGGGAGAAGTGTGAACATTCAGTACTTC.

CDR3 region: CASSSEVYTEAFF. The DNA for the CDR3 is TGTGCCAGCAGTTCGGAGGTGTACACTGAAGCTTTCTTT. V gene TRBV6-5 combines with J gene TRBJ1-1, with no clear D. Trimming removed 4 bases from V and 3 bases from J, with 9 bases in between. CDR1 and CDR2 from the germline V gene are MNHEY and SVGAGI. This CDR3 contains 13 residues.

The gene calls are TRBV12-3 or TRBV12-4 and TRBJ2-1; 11 bases align to TRBD2. The V segment lost 2 bases and the J segment 12 bases; nucleotides outside the gene matches: 0. This CDR3 spans 12 amino acids. DNA of the CDR3: TGTGCCAGCAGTTTACTAGCGGGAGGGCAGTTCTTC. This translates into CASSLLAGGQFF.

The chain recombines TRBV27 with TRBJ2-1; 9 nucleotides agree with TRBD2. The V and J ends lost 5 bases and 4 bases, in that order; junction bases with no gene match: 12. CDR1 and CDR2 (germline): MNHEY, SMNVEV (reference sequence). The CDR3 is 17 amino acids. In DNA, the CDR3 is TGTGCCAGCAGTCCCCGGGGGGCGGGAGGGATGTACAATGAGCAGTTCTTC. This gives the protein CASSPRGAGGMYNEQFF.